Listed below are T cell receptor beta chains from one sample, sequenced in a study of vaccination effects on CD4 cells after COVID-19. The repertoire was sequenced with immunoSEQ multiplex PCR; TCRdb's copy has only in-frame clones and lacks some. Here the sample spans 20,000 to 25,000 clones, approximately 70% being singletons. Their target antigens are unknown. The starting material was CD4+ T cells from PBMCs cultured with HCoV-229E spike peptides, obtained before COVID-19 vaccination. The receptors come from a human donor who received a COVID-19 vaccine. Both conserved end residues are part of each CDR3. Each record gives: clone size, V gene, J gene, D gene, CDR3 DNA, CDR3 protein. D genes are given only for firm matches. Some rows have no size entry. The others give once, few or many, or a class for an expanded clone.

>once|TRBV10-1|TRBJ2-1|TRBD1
TGCGCCAGCAGTGAAGGGACAGTCTCCTCCAATGAGCAGTTCTTC
CASSEGTVSSNEQFF
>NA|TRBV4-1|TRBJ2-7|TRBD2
TGCGCCAGCAGCCAACCCACTAGCGGGCTATCCTACGAGCAGTACTTC
CASSQPTSGLSYEQYF
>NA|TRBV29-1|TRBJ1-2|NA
TGCAGCGTTGAAATTTCTCCAAAGAATGGCTACACCTTC
CSVEISPKNGYTF
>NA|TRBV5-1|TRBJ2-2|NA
TGCGCCAGCAGCGAAATAGCCCGGGACGACACCGGGGAGCTGTTTTTT
CASSEIARDDTGELFF
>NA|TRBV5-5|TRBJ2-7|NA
TGTGCCAGCAGCTTGATGGCTGCCTACGAGCAGTACTTC
CASSLMAAYEQYF
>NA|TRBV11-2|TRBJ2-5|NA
TGTGCCAGCACCCCAGGAGGGGTGCGAGAGACCCAGTACTTC
CASTPGGVRETQYF
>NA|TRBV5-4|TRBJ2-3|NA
TGTGCCAGCAGCTTTCGAGGAGGACTCACAGATACGCAGTATTTT
CASSFRGGLTDTQYF
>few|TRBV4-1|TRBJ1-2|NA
TGCGCCAGCAGCCAAGAGATTCGGGGGGCTGGTGGCTACACCTTC
CASSQEIRGAGGYTF
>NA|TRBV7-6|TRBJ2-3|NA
TGTGCCAGCAGCCCACTGGACCTGGGCACAGATACGCAGTATTTT
CASSPLDLGTDTQYF
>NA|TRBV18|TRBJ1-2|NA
TGTGCCAGCTCACCAGTCCCCAACTATGGCTACACCTTC
CASSPVPNYGYTF
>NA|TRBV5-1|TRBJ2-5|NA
TGCGCCAGCATTTCTGTAGGTGGCAGTCAAGAGACCCAGTACTTC
CASISVGGSQETQYF
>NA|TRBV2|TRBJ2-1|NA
TGTGCCAGCAGTGAAATACAGGCGACTACCTACAATGAGCAGTTCTTC
CASSEIQATTYNEQFF
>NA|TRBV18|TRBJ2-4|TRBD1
TGTGCCAGCGCCAAGAATCCGGGACAGCAAAACATTCAGTACTTC
CASAKNPGQQNIQYF
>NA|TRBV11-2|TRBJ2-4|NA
TGTGCCAGCAGCTTAGTCCCGAGTATCATTATTTCGGCCAAAAACATTCAGTACTTC
CASSLVPSIIISAKNIQYF
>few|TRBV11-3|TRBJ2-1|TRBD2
TGTGCCAGCAGCTTAGATCAGGGCGGGAGCGGGACCTACAATGAGCAGTTCTTC
CASSLDQGGSGTYNEQFF
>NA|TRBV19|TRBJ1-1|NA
TGTGCCAGTTCTATAGACTTGATCATGAACACTGAAGCTTTCTTT
CASSIDLIMNTEAFF
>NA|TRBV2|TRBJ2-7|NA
TGTGCCAGCAGTGGGGGCATCTACGAGCAGTACTTC
CASSGGIYEQYF
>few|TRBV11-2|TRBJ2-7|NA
TGTGCCAGCAGCTTAGAAGTCTTCGGGCAGTACTTC
CASSLEVFGQYF
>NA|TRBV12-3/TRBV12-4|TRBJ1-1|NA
TGTGCCACCACCAGCTGGGATTACACTGAAGCTTTCTTT
CATTSWDYTEAFF
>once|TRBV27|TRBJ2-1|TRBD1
TGTGCCACCAGGAGAACGACCGGGACAGGGGTAGTTGATGAGCAGTTCTTC
CATRRTTGTGVVDEQFF
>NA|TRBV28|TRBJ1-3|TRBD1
TGTGCCAGCAGTTTATGGACGCTGACAGGGGTCGGCACCATATATTTT
CASSLWTLTGVGTIYF
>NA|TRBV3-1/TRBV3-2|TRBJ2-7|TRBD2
TGTGCCAGCAGCCTGACTAGGGACTACTACGAGCAGTACTTC
CASSLTRDYYEQYF
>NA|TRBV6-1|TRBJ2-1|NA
TGTGCCAGCAGTGAAACCGGACAGATCTACAATGAGCAGTTCTTC
CASSETGQIYNEQFF
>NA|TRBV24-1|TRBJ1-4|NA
TGTGCCACCAGTGATCCGCGTATGGGAGAAAAACTGTTTTTT
CATSDPRMGEKLFF
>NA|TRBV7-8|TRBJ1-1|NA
TGTGCCAGCAGAGCTTCGGGGGCGAACACTGAAGCTTTCTTT
CASRASGANTEAFF
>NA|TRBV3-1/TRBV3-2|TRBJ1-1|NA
TGTGCCAGCAGCCAAGTCGACGGGTATGAAGCTTTCTTT
CASSQVDGYEAFF
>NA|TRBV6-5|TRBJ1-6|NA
TGTGCCAGCACCTTCCAGACAGCCGGGTCACCCCTCCACTTT
CASTFQTAGSPLHF
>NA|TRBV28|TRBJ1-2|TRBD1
TGTGCCAGCAGTTCGGGACAGCGCGACTATGGCTACACCTTC
CASSSGQRDYGYTF
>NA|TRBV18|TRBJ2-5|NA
TGTGCCAGCTCACCAATGGGGATTCAAGAGACCCAGTACTTC
CASSPMGIQETQYF
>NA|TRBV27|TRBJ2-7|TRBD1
TGTGCCAGCAGTCCGACAGGGACCCCCTACGAGCAGTACTTC
CASSPTGTPYEQYF
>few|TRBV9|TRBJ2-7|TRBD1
TGTGCCAGCAGCGTAGGACAGGGGGGCACCTACGAGCAGTACTTC
CASSVGQGGTYEQYF
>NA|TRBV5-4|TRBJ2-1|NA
TGTGCCAGCAGCTCTATCAGTGCTAGAAACTCCTACAATGAGCAGTTCTTC
CASSSISARNSYNEQFF
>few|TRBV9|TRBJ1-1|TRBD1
TGTGCCAGCAGCCCTAGAGCACAGGGGGGGACTGAAGCTTTCTTT
CASSPRAQGGTEAFF
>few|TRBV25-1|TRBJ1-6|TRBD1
TGTGCCAGCAGCAAAGGACAGGCTTTTGGATCACCCCTCCACTTT
CASSKGQAFGSPLHF
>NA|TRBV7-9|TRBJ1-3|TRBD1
TGTGCCAGCAGCTCTAGGGGGACAGGAGAAGACTCTGGAAACACCATATATTTT
CASSSRGTGEDSGNTIYF
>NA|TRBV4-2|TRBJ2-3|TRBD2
TGTGCCAGCAGCCAAGGACTAGCGGGGGGTGCAGATACGCAGTATTTT
CASSQGLAGGADTQYF
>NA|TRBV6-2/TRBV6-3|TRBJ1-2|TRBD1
TGTGCCAGCAGCCCTGACAGGGGGATTATGGAAAACTATGGCTACACCTTC
CASSPDRGIMENYGYTF
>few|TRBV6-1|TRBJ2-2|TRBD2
TGTGCCAGCAGTGAAATTACGGGAGGGCCAGCTACCGGGGAGCTGTTTTTT
CASSEITGGPATGELFF
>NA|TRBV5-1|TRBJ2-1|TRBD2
TGCGCCAGCAGCTTGTTAGGACTAGCGCGGAATGAGCAGTTCTTC
CASSLLGLARNEQFF
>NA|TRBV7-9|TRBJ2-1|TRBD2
TGTGCCAGCAGCGACACTAGCGGGATTCTTTCGAGATCCTACAATGAGCAGTTCTTC
CASSDTSGILSRSYNEQFF
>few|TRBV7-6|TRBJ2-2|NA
TGTGCCAGCAGCTCCCCTGGGGGGTCCGGGGAGCTGTTTTTT
CASSSPGGSGELFF
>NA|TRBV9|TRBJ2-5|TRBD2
TGTGCCAGCAGCTATGGGACTAGCGGGAAAGAGACCCAGTACTTC
CASSYGTSGKETQYF
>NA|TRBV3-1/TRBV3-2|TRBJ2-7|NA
TGTGCCAGCAGCCTCAGGGATGACGAGCAGTACTTC
CASSLRDDEQYF
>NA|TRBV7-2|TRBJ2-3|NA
TGTGCCAGCAGCCCCTTCGGAGATACGCAGTATTTT
CASSPFGDTQYF